A single sample gave rise to the 16 T cell receptor beta chains below, sequenced in a study of cytomegalovirus exposure and HLA in healthy donors. With 60 Vbeta and 13 Jbeta primers, the PCR was carried out. TCRdb keeps only in-frame clones here, not all; method: immunoSEQ multiplex PCR. The sample has some 30,000 clones. Sequenced sample: PBMCs. Receptor source: a woman aged 40 to 50 in good health and CMV-seropositive.

The gene calls are TRBV18 and TRBJ1-2, with 8 bases aligning to TRBD1. The CDR3 contains 14 residues. Looked up from germline, CDR1 is KGHSH and CDR2 is LQKENI. V shed 5 bases, J shed 4 bases, and the junction held 6 bases outside the gene matches. The CDR3 is CASSEGQAGYGYTF. The CDR3 coding sequence is TGTGCCAGCTCAGAGGGACAGGCCGGCTATGGCTACACCTTC.

The chain links TRBV2 to TRBJ2-7, with D possibly matching TRBD1 (6 bases). Trimming cost V 7 bases and J 0 bases, with 10 bases left between them. Per the germline V gene, CDR1 is SNHLY and CDR2 is FYNNEI. The CDR3 runs to 13 residues. CDR3: CASIGTPSYEQYF. In DNA, the CDR3 is TGTGCCAGCATTGGGACACCCTCCTACGAGCAGTACTTC.

The rearrangement uses TRBV28 and TRBJ1-5; TRBD1 aligns across 7 bases. The CDR3 consists of 16 residues. V shed 3 bases, J shed 1 base, and the junction held 6 bases outside the gene matches. Germline CDR1 and CDR2: MDHEN and SYDVKM. This chain's CDR3 is CASSFSRGISNQPQHF. The CDR3 bases are TGTGCCAGCAGTTTCAGCAGGGGGATCAGCAATCAGCCCCAGCATTTT. Full variable domain (outside the CDR3, taken from reference TRBV28 and TRBJ1-5): DVKVTQSSRYLVKRTGEKVFLECVQDMDHENMFWYRQDPGLGLRLIYFSYDVKMKEKGDIPEGYSVSREKKERFSLILESASTNQTSMYLCASSFSRGISNQPQHFGDGTRLSIL.

The chain uses TRBV19 and TRBJ2-7, with 7 bases aligning to TRBD1. CDR1 and CDR2 (germline): LNHDA, SQIVND (reference sequence). V was pared by 5 bases and J by 3 bases, with 10 bases of the junction left unmatched. CDR3 length equals 15 residues. In DNA, the CDR3 is TGTGCCAGTAGTGAACAGGGGACCCCCTTCTACGAGCAGTACTTC. Residues: CASSEQGTPFYEQYF.

V is TRBV6-5 and J is TRBJ2-7; 12 positions agree with TRBD2. CDR3 length equals 16 residues. Losses at the gene ends were 1 base for V and 1 base for J; bases not matched to a gene: 2. Germline loops: CDR1 MNHEY, CDR2 SVGAGI. This chain's CDR3 is CASSYFGTSGSYEQYF. The CDR3 bases are TGTGCCAGCAGTTACTTTGGGACTAGCGGGTCCTACGAGCAGTACTTC.

The CDR3 here is CASSQQRGRNEQFF. CDR3 nucleotides: TGTGCCAGCAGCCAACAGCGGGGGCGAAATGAGCAGTTCTTC. V is TRBV7-2 and J is TRBJ2-1, with 8 bases fitting TRBD2. In germline, CDR1 is SGHTA, CDR2 FQGNSA. This CDR3 comprises 14 residues. V was clipped by 5 bases and J by 7 bases; unmatched bases: 7.

DNA of the CDR3: TGTGCCAGCAGCCCGGACAGAGCTACTGAAGCTTTCTTT. This translates into CASSPDRATEAFF. J is TRBJ1-1 and V is TRBV28, with D perhaps matching TRBD1 (6 bases). V lost 6 bases, J lost 5 bases, and 13 bases lay in between. The germline gives CDR1 MDHEN, CDR2 SYDVKM. CDR3 length equals 13 residues.

The rearrangement uses TRBV5-4 and TRBJ1-1; D gene unclear. V was cut by 4 bases and J by 5 bases, with 9 bases left in between. Germline CDR1 and CDR2: SGHNT and YYREEE (reference sequence). The CDR3 runs to 12 residues. This chain's CDR3 is CASSRSGTEAFF. Here the CDR3 DNA reads TGTGCCAGCAGCCGCTCAGGAACTGAAGCTTTCTTT.

This rearrangement joins TRBV7-3 to TRBJ2-1, with a tentative D call TRBD2 (6 bases). Germline assignment: CDR1 SGHTA and CDR2 FQGTGA. The CDR3 is 15 residues long. Trimming took off 2 bases at V and 4 bases at J, with 12 bases between the two ends. The CDR3 reads CASSLVAGFYNEQFF. CDR3 DNA sequence: TGTGCCAGCAGCTTAGTGGCGGGGTTTTACAATGAGCAGTTCTTC.

This sequence joins TRBV4-1 and TRBJ2-1, with TRBD1 as a possible D gene (6 bases). Germline CDR1 is MGHRA and CDR2 is YSYEKL. V lost 0 bases, J lost 4 bases, and 13 bases lay in between. This CDR3 is built from 16 residues. Here the CDR3 reads CASSQDRGISYNEQFF. In DNA form, the CDR3 reads TGCGCCAGCAGCCAAGATAGGGGGATATCGTACAATGAGCAGTTCTTC.

Points on this clone: The germline gene is not matched at one end of the junction; a read error may be the cause. This chain links TRBV29-1 with TRBJ2-5; 8 positions agree with TRBD2. Per germline, CDR1 SQVTM and CDR2 ANQGSEA. CDR3 length equals 13 residues. CDR3 in DNA: TGCAGCGTTGTCGGGACTAGAGGAGAGAACCAGTACTTC. Translating it yields CSVVGTRGENQYF.

V usage is TRBV5-6 and J usage is TRBJ1-2; D not resolved. The germline CDR1 and CDR2 sequences are SGHDT and YYEEEE. The germline V and J ends were trimmed by 2 bases and 3 bases, with 14 bases remaining between them. CDR3 length: 15 residues. The CDR3 coding sequence is TGTGCCAGCAGCTTATCACAGAGTCATTACTATGGCTACACCTTC. Translated, it gives CASSLSQSHYYGYTF.

This chain connects TRBV4-3 to TRBJ1-4; D possibly corresponds to TRBD1 (5 bases). Deletions cut 0 bases from V and 3 bases from J, with 11 bases between. The CDR3 is 16 residues long. Germline V gene data show CDR1 as LGHNA and CDR2 as YSLEER. The DNA of the CDR3 is TGCGCCAGCAGCCAAGATCTAGGGGCTTCTAATGAAAAACTGTTTTTT. The encoded protein is CASSQDLGASNEKLFF.

The CDR3 loop reads CASSRDYQETQYF. The CDR3 coding sequence is TGTGCCAGCAGCAGGGACTACCAAGAGACCCAGTACTTC. The J gene is TRBJ2-5, the V gene TRBV6-1; TRBD2 might be the D (6 bases). Trimming stripped 6 bases from V and 0 bases from J, with 8 bases between. Germline values: CDR1 MNHNS, CDR2 SASEGT. This CDR3 is built from 13 residues.

The chain recombines TRBV4-1 with TRBJ1-2; the D gene is possibly TRBD1 (6 bases). CDR1 is MGHRA, CDR2 YSYEKL, per germline. V shed 2 bases and J shed 4 bases, with 14 bases lying between them. CDR3 size: 15 residues. This CDR3 is CASSQYVTGIYGYTF. The CDR3 bases are TGCGCCAGCAGCCAATACGTCACAGGGATCTATGGCTACACCTTC.

The genes are TRBV27 and TRBJ2-7, with 8 bases identical to TRBD2. The CDR3 spans 15 residues. After removal of 6 bases from V and 4 bases from J, the junction contained 11 bases not matched to a gene. Germline V CDR1 and CDR2: MNHEY, SMNVEV (reference sequence). CDR3 bases: TGTGCCAGCAGCCTAGGGAGCGGGAGAGGATACGAGCAGTACTTC. It is translated as CASSLGSGRGYEQYF.